Listed below are T cell receptor beta chains from one sample, sequenced in a study of T cell responses to AZD1222 COVID-19 vaccine. Method: immunoSEQ multiplex PCR; TCRdb's copy keeps in-frame clones and lacks some. This table holds around 140,000 clones, about 93% found once. Sample: peripheral blood, taken on day 0 of AZD1222 vaccination. Receptor source: an adult in good health. Each CDR3 is given with its conserved first and last residue. The order of the fields is J gene, clone size, V gene, D gene, CDR3 protein, CDR3 DNA. A D gene is named only where the DNA matches it firmly. Size tells how often a clone was seen (once, few, many) or the class of an expanded clone, and some rows leave it out.

TRBJ2-1,-,TRBV11-2,-,CASSLGRGPTGNEQFF,TGTGCCAGCAGCTTGGGTCGGGGGCCCACGGGCAATGAGCAGTTCTTC
TRBJ1-5,-,TRBV28,TRBD1,CASGSTGTGTHQPQHF,TGTGCCAGCGGATCGACCGGGACAGGGACCCATCAGCCCCAGCATTTT
TRBJ2-2,-,TRBV7-2,TRBD1,CASPKGDSHTGELFF,TGTGCCAGCCCAAAAGGGGACAGCCACACCGGGGAGCTGTTTTTT
TRBJ2-4,-,TRBV28,-,CASSRRRDPLAKNIQYF,TGTGCCAGCAGTAGACGGCGGGATCCTTTAGCCAAAAACATTCAGTACTTC
TRBJ2-2,-,TRBV6-1,-,CASSAEGGWNTGELFF,TGTGCCAGCAGTGCCGAGGGGGGGTGGAACACCGGGGAGCTGTTTTTT
TRBJ2-7,-,TRBV11-3,-,CASSRRAGEQYF,TGTGCCAGCAGCCGAAGGGCCGGTGAGCAGTACTTC
TRBJ2-6,-,TRBV15,-,CATSRDVGAGGANVLTF,TGTGCCACCAGCAGAGATGTGGGGGCTGGTGGGGCCAACGTCCTGACTTTC
TRBJ2-3,once,TRBV28,-,CASSLQYTQYF,TGTGCCAGCAGTCTCCAGTATACGCAGTATTTT
TRBJ2-1,-,TRBV11-3,-,CASSSGGLATYNEQFF,TGTGCCAGCAGCTCCGGGGGGCTAGCGACCTACAATGAGCAGTTCTTC
TRBJ1-2,-,TRBV7-2,-,CASSPEANYGYTF,TGTGCCAGCAGCCCGGAAGCTAACTATGGCTACACCTTC
TRBJ1-3,-,TRBV28,-,CASRPQTLSGNTIYF,TGTGCCAGCAGGCCACAGACCCTCTCTGGAAACACCATATATTTT
TRBJ2-1,-,TRBV6-1,TRBD2,CASSEALAGGYNEQFF,TGTGCCAGCAGTGAAGCTTTAGCGGGAGGGTACAATGAGCAGTTCTTC
TRBJ2-5,-,TRBV7-2,TRBD2,CASSSWTSGSSSQYF,TGTGCCAGCAGCTCTTGGACTAGCGGGAGTAGTTCCCAGTACTTC
TRBJ1-1,-,TRBV13,-,CASSFGSQGDTEAFF,TGTGCCAGCAGCTTCGGGTCCCAGGGTGACACTGAAGCTTTCTTT
TRBJ2-7,-,TRBV7-2,-,CASSLRETYEQYF,TGTGCCAGCAGCTTACGGGAGACCTACGAGCAGTACTTC
TRBJ1-6,-,TRBV27,-,CASSFNPFSPLHF,TGTGCCAGCAGTTTCAACCCTTTCTCACCCCTCCACTTT
TRBJ1-1,-,TRBV14,-,CASSQELNTEAFF,TGTGCCAGCAGCCAAGAGCTGAACACTGAAGCTTTCTTT
TRBJ2-6,-,TRBV18,-,CASSPTRLGGANVLTF,TGTGCCAGCTCACCGACAAGGCTTGGTGGGGCCAACGTCCTGACTTTC
TRBJ2-2,once,TRBV29-1,-,CSVVGQKTTGELFF,TGCAGCGTTGTAGGGCAGAAAACGACCGGGGAGCTGTTTTTT
TRBJ1-4,-,TRBV4-1,-,CASSQGNEKLFF,TGCGCCAGCAGCCAAGGGAATGAAAAACTGTTTTTT
TRBJ1-2,-,TRBV27,-,CASSPAGSGYTF,TGTGCCAGCAGTCCGGCAGGGTCTGGCTACACCTTC
TRBJ2-1,-,TRBV7-3,-,CASSSTGQLVGGDNEQFF,TGTGCCAGCAGCTCCACTGGGCAGTTGGTCGGAGGGGACAATGAGCAGTTCTTC
TRBJ2-1,-,TRBV27,TRBD1,CASSVSGTGANEQFF,TGTGCCAGCAGTGTCTCCGGGACAGGGGCCAATGAGCAGTTCTTC
TRBJ1-5,-,TRBV11-2,-,CASSLDGPQPQHF,TGTGCCAGCAGCTTAGATGGTCCACAGCCCCAGCATTTT
TRBJ1-5,-,TRBV6-6,-,CASSYSPSRVGQPQHF,TGTGCCAGCAGTTACTCCCCAAGCAGGGTGGGGCAGCCCCAGCATTTT
TRBJ1-2,-,TRBV3-1/TRBV3-2,TRBD1,CASRTGGADGYTF,TGTGCCAGTCGGACAGGGGGCGCGGATGGCTACACCTTC
TRBJ1-6,once,TRBV6-5,-,CASSKTGGDSPLHF,TGTGCCAGCAGTAAGACAGGAGGGGATTCACCCCTCCACTTT
TRBJ2-2,-,TRBV5-1,TRBD1,CASSLAGGTGELFF,TGCGCCAGCAGCTTGGCAGGGGGCACCGGGGAGCTGTTTTTT
TRBJ1-5,-,TRBV19,-,CASSLGRDQPQHF,TGTGCCAGTAGCTTGGGTAGGGATCAGCCCCAGCATTTT
TRBJ2-3,once,TRBV24-1,-,CATSEDARDTQYF,TGTGCCACCAGTGAGGACGCTCGGGATACGCAGTATTTT
TRBJ1-5,-,TRBV12-3/TRBV12-4,TRBD1,CASSLATGPKHF,TGTGCCAGCAGTTTAGCGACAGGGCCAAAGCATTTT
TRBJ1-2,once,TRBV24-1,-,CATSQGSGGYTF,TGTGCCACCAGTCAGGGGTCAGGAGGCTACACCTTC
TRBJ2-7,-,TRBV7-8,TRBD2,CASSVGTSGSYEQYF,TGTGCCAGCAGCGTCGGGACTAGCGGTTCCTACGAGCAGTACTTC
TRBJ2-5,-,TRBV27,TRBD1,CASSLDRGYETQYF,TGTGCCAGCAGTTTAGACAGGGGGTACGAGACCCAGTACTTC
TRBJ1-2,few,TRBV6-6,-,CASAEARGYTF,TGTGCCAGCGCGGAAGCACGCGGCTACACCTTC
TRBJ1-5,-,TRBV13,-,CASSIPLARPQNQPQHF,TGTGCCAGCAGCATCCCCCTCGCCCGCCCCCAGAATCAGCCCCAGCATTTT
TRBJ2-1,-,TRBV5-1,TRBD2,CASTPAGAYNEQFF,TGCGCCAGCACGCCAGCGGGAGCCTACAATGAGCAGTTCTTC
TRBJ1-2,-,TRBV21-1,-,CASSSSFYGYTF,TGTGCCAGCAGCTCCTCCTTCTATGGCTACACCTTC
TRBJ2-1,-,TRBV9,-,CASSVVESGEQFF,TGTGCCAGCAGCGTAGTGGAATCAGGTGAGCAGTTCTTC
TRBJ2-7,-,TRBV14,-,CASSQAVVGSYEQYF,TGTGCCAGCAGCCAAGCGGTCGTAGGAAGCTACGAGCAGTACTTC
TRBJ2-1,-,TRBV29-1,-,CSVGLNYNEQFF,TGCAGCGTTGGGCTCAACTACAATGAGCAGTTCTTC
TRBJ2-7,-,TRBV28,-,CASSPVRKGPYEQYF,TGTGCCAGCAGCCCTGTGAGGAAAGGGCCCTACGAGCAGTACTTC
TRBJ2-7,-,TRBV6-5,TRBD2,CASSSPLWREAYF,TGTGCCAGCAGTAGCCCCCTCTGGCGGGAGGCGTACTTC
TRBJ2-3,-,TRBV5-4,TRBD2,CASSPTSGSGDTQYF,TGTGCCAGCAGTCCCACTAGCGGGTCAGGGGATACGCAGTATTTT
TRBJ1-5,-,TRBV19,-,CASTNRVNQPQHF,TGTGCCAGTACTAACAGGGTCAATCAGCCCCAGCATTTT
TRBJ1-4,-,TRBV6-2/TRBV6-3,-,CASSQNSGLDGEKLFF,TGTGCCAGCAGCCAAAATTCCGGGCTCGACGGTGAAAAACTGTTTTTT
TRBJ2-3,-,TRBV5-1,TRBD1,CASTRDRPTDTQYF,TGCGCCAGCACCCGGGACAGACCCACAGATACGCAGTATTTT
TRBJ2-7,-,TRBV28,-,CASIGTSSYEQYF,TGTGCCAGCATTGGAACCAGCTCCTACGAGCAGTACTTC
TRBJ1-1,few,TRBV30,-,CAWMATGGNTEAFF,TGTGCCTGGATGGCAACGGGGGGGAACACTGAAGCTTTCTTT
TRBJ1-1,-,TRBV6-4,-,CASSEGLNTEAFF,TGTGCCAGCAGTGAGGGGTTGAACACTGAAGCTTTCTTT
TRBJ1-1,-,TRBV5-6,-,CASSSLSTEAFF,TGTGCCAGCAGCTCCTTGAGCACTGAAGCTTTCTTT
TRBJ2-7,-,TRBV10-3,-,CAISEGQPYEQYF,TGTGCCATCAGTGAGGGGCAGCCCTACGAGCAGTACTTC
TRBJ2-7,once,TRBV27,-,CASSSDGRSYEQYF,TGTGCCAGCAGTTCAGACGGCAGATCCTACGAGCAGTACTTC
TRBJ1-2,-,TRBV24-1,-,CATSDSGLHGYTF,TGTGCCACCAGTGATTCAGGGCTCCATGGCTACACCTTC
TRBJ1-5,-,TRBV7-8,TRBD1,CASSLATGQGQPQHF,TGTGCCAGCAGCTTAGCGACAGGGCAAGGGCAGCCCCAGCATTTT
TRBJ1-4,-,TRBV5-1,TRBD1,CASSIGQGAEKLFF,TGCGCCAGCAGCATAGGACAGGGAGCCGAAAAACTGTTTTTT